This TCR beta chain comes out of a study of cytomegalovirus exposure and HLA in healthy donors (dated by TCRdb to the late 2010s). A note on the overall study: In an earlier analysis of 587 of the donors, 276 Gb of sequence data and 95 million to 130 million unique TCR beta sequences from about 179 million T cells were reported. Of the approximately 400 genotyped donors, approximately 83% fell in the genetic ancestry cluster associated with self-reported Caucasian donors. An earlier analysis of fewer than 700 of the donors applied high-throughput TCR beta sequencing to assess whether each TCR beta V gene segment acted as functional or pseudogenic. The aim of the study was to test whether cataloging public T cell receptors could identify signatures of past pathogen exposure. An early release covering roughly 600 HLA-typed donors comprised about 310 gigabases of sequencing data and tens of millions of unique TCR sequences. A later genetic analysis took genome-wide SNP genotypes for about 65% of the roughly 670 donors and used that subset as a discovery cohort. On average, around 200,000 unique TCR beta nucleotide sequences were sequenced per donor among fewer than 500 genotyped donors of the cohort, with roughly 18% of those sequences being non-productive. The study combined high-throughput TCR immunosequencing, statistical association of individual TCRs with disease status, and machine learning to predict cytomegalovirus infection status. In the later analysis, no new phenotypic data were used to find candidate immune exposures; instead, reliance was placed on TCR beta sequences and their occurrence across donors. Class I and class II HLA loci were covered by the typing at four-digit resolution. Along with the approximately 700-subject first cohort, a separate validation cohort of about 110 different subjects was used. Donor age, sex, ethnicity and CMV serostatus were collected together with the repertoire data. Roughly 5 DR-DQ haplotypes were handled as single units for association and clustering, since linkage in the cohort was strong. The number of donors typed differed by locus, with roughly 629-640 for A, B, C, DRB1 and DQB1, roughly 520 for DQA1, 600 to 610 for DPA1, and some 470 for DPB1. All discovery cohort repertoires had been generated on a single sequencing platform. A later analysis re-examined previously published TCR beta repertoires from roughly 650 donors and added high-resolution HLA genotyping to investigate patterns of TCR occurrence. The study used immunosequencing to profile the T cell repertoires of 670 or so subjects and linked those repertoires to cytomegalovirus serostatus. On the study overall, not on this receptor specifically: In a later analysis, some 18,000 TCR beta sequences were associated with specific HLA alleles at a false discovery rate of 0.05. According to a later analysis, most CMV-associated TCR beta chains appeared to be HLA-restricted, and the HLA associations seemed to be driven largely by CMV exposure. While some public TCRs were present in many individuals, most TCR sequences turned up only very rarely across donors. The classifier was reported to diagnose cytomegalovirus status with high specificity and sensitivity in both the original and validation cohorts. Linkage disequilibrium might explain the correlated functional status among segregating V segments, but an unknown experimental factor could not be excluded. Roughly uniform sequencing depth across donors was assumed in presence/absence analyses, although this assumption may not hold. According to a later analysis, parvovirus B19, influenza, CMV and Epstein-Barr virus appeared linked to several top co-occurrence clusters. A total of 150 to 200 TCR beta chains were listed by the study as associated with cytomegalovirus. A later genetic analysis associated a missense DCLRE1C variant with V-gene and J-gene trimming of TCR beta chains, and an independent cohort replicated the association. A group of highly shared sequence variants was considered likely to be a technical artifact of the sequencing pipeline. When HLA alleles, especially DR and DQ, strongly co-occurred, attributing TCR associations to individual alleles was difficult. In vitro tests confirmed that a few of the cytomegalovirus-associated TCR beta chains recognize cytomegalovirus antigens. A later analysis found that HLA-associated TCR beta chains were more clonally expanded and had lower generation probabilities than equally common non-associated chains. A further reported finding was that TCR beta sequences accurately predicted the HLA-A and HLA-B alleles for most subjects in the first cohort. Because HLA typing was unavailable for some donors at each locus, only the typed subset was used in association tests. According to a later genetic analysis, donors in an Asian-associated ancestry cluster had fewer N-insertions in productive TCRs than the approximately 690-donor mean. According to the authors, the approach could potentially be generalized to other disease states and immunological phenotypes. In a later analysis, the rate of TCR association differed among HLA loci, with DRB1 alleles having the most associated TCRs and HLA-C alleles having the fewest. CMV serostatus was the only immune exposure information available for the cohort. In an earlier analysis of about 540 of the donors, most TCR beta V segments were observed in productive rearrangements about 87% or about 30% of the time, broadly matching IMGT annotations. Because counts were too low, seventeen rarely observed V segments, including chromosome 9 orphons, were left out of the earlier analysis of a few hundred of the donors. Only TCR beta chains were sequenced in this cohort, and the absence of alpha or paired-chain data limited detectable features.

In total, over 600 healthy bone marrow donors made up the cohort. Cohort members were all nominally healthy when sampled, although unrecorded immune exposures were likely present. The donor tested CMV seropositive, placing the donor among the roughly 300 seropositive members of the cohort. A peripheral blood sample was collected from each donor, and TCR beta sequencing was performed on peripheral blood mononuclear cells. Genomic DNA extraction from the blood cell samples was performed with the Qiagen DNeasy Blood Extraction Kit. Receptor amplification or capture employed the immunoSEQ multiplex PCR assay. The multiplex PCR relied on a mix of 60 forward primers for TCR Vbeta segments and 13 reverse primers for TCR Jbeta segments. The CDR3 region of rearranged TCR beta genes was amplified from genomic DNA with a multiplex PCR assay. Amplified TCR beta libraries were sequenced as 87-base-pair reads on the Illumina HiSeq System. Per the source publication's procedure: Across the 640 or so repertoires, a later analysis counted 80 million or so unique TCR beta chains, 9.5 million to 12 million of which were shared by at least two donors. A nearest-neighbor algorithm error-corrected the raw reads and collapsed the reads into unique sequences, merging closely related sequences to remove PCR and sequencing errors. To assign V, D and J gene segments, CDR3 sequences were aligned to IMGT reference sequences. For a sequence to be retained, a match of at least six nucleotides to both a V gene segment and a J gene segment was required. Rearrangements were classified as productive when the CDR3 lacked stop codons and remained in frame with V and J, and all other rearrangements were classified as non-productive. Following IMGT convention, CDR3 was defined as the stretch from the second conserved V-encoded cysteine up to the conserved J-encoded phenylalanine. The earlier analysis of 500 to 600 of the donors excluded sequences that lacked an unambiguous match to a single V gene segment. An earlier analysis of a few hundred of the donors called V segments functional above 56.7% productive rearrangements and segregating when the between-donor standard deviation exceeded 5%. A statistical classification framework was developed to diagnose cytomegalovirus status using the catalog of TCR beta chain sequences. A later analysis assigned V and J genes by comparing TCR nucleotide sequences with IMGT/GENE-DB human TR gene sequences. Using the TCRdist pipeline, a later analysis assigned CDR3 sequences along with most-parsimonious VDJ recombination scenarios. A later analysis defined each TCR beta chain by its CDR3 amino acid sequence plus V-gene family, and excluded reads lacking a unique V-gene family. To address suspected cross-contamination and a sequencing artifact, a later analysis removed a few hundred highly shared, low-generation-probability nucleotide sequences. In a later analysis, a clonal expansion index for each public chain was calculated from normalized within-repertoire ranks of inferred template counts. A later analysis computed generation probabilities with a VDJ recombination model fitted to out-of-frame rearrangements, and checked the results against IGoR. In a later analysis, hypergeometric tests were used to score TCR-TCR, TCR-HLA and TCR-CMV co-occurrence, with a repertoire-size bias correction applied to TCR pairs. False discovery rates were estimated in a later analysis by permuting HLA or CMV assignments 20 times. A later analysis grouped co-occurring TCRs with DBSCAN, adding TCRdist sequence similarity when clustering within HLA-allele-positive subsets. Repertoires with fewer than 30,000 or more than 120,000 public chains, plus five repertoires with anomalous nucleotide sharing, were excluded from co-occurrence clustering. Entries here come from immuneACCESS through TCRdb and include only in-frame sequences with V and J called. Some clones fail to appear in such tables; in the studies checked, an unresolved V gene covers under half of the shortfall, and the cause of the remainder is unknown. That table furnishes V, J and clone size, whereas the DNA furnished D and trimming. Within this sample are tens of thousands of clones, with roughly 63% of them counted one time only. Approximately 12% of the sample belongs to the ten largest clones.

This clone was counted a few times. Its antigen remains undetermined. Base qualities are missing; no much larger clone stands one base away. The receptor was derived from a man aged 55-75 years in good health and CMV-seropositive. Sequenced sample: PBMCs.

DNA sequence: TGTGCCAGCAGCCTCCGACAGGGGTATGGCTACACCTTC. This codes for CASSLRQGYGYTF. This chain joins TRBV5-8 to TRBJ1-2, with 8 bases in between that match TRBD1. The germline V end is reduced by 4 bases and the J end by 5 bases; junction bases left unmatched: 4. CDR1 and CDR2, per the germline V gene, are SGHTS and YDEGEE. The CDR3 has 13 amino acids, counting the end cysteine and phenylalanine. Left in the record is the CDR3 DNA by itself, 39 bases read in frame from the first base.